These 4 T cell receptor beta chains came from one sample sequenced in a study of cytomegalovirus exposure and HLA in healthy donors. The PCR ran on 60 Vbeta and 13 Jbeta primers. Only in-frame clones appear in the TCRdb table, and some are missing; sequencing was by immunoSEQ multiplex PCR. The sample lists some 190,000 clones, around 85% occurring once. Sequencing was performed on PBMCs. The source is a man aged 18 to 29 in good health and CMV-seronegative.

This CDR3 is CASSLLHKNTEAFF. CDR3 nucleotides: TGTGCCAGCAGTTTACTTCACAAGAACACTGAAGCTTTCTTT. The chain uses TRBV27 and TRBJ1-1; D is uncertain. Between the trimmed V and J ends, which lost 2 bases and 1 base, there was a span of 8 bases. The germline CDR1 and CDR2 sequences are MNHEY and SMNVEV (reference sequence). CDR3 length: 14 residues.

A single count supports this clone. The genes are TRBV5-1 and TRBJ1-5; tentatively, D is TRBD1 (5 bases). The ends were cut back, 0 bases at V and 4 bases at J, with 11 bases in the middle. CDR1 is SGHRS, CDR2 YFSETQ, per germline. This CDR3 is built from 15 residues. The CDR3 protein is CASSLEGTLNQPQHF. The CDR3 DNA reads TGCGCCAGCAGCTTGGAGGGGACTCTGAATCAGCCCCAGCATTTT.

The rearrangement joins TRBV27 to TRBJ1-2, with D possibly being TRBD1 (5 bases). The germline V gene encodes CDR1 MNHEY and CDR2 SMNVEV (reference sequence). Trimming shortened V by 2 bases and J by 2 bases, and 6 bases separated the two germline ends. This CDR3 spans 13 amino acids. The CDR3 coding sequence is TGTGCCAGCAGTTTAACAGGCAACTATGGCTACACCTTC. It encodes CASSLTGNYGYTF.

This chain links TRBV7-3 with TRBJ2-1, with a possible D match to TRBD2 (5 bases). Per the germline V gene, CDR1 is SGHTA and CDR2 is FQGTGA. V gave up 1 base and J gave up 5 bases, with 12 bases separating them. The CDR3 consists of 15 residues. CDR3 in DNA: TGTGCCAGCAGCTTAATTGGTGGAGGCCACAATGAGCAGTTCTTC. This encodes CASSLIGGGHNEQFF.